The 26 T cell receptor beta chains reported below all come from one sample, sequenced in a study of blood T cells in healthy people across ages. A second PCR, run for about 7 to 12 cycles, used a sample-barcoded 5' primer plus a J-beta primer mix. TCRdb recomputed calls from the 5' RACE reads with MiXCR, one row per CDR3 protein. The profile covers some 780,000 distinct CDR3 sequences, with more than 55% appearing a single time and roughly 26% taken by the ten largest. Sequenced: blood. These receptors came from a middle-aged man in good health.

This clonotype was detected only a few times. The rearrangement joins TRBV11-1 to TRBJ2-7, with TRBD1 matching over 7 bases. This CDR3 is 13 amino acids long. Germline CDR1 SGHAT, CDR2 FQDESV (reference sequence). Trimming cost V 3 bases and J 3 bases; bases outside gene matches: 2. The DNA for the CDR3 is TGTGCCAGCAGCTTCGACAGGGACTACGAGCAGTACTTC. Protein product: CASSFDRDYEQYF.

About this clonotype itself: An end of the junction does not agree with germline; a read error may underlie this. The chain employs TRBV27 and TRBJ2-1; 8 nucleotides line up with TRBD1. This CDR3 has 20 amino acids. Germline CDR1 MNHEY, CDR2 SMNVEV (reference sequence). The CDR3 reads CASSRIQGAQWYGSYNEQFF. The CDR3 DNA sequence: TGTGCCAGCAGCCGAATCCAGGGGGCGCAATGGTATGGCTCCTATAATGAGCAGTTCTTC.

CDR3 protein: CSGSPGTGNFGYTF. DNA of the CDR3: TGCAGCGGTTCCCCTGGGACAGGGAATTTTGGCTACACCTTC. The chain carries TRBV29-1 and TRBJ1-2; TRBD1 agrees at 9 bases. J lost 7 bases, V lost 7 bases, and 13 bases had no gene match. The CDR3 sequence is 14 residues long. Germline CDR1 SQVTM, CDR2 ANQGSEA.

The chain recombines TRBV15 with TRBJ2-3; D is perhaps TRBD1 or TRBD2 (6 bases each). The CDR3 spans 15 residues. V gave up 5 bases and J gave up 1 base, with 13 bases separating them. Germline values: CDR1 LNHNV, CDR2 YYDKDF (reference sequence). The CDR3 sequence: CATSDWGARTDTQYF. In DNA, the CDR3 is TGTGCCACCAGCGACTGGGGGGCCCGCACAGATACGCAGTATTTT.

The chain uses TRBV4-3 and TRBJ2-3; D ambiguous. The CDR3 covers 16 residues. From germline, CDR1 is LGHNA and CDR2 YSLEER. V shed 1 base and J shed 5 bases, with 16 bases lying between them. The CDR3 spells CASSQANPAPGDTQYF. The CDR3 DNA reads TGCGCCAGCAGCCAAGCTAACCCCGCTCCCGGAGATACGCAGTATTTT.

The CDR3 nucleotides are TGTGCCATCAGTGTCTCAGGGACAGGAGATCAGCCCCAGCATTTT. This gives the protein CAISVSGTGDQPQHF. V usage is TRBV10-3 and J usage is TRBJ1-5, with 8 bases matching TRBD1. CDR3 length: 15 amino acids. Trimming at V came to 4 bases and at J to 5 bases, leaving 7 bases not matched to a gene. Germline lookup yields CDR1 ENHRY and CDR2 SYGVKD.

In this sample, this clonotype turned up many times. The chain recombines TRBV11-2 with TRBJ1-2, with D possibly TRBD1 on 5 matching bases. The CDR3 loop spans 12 amino acids. Germline V CDR1 and CDR2: SGHAT, FQNNGV. V lost 0 bases, J lost 6 bases, and 5 bases lay in between. For the CDR3, the DNA is TGTGCCAGCAGCTTAGAAGGGGATGGCTACACCTTC. Protein product: CASSLEGDGYTF. Full variable domain (rest looked up from reference TRBV11-2 and TRBJ1-2): EAGVAQSPRYKIIEKRQSVAFWCNPISGHATLYWYQQILGQGPKLLIQFQNNGVVDDSQLPKDRFSAERLKGVDSTLKIQPAKLEDSAVYLCASSLEGDGYTFGSGTRLTVV.

The chain carries TRBV7-9 and TRBJ2-5; 9 nucleotides align to TRBD2. The junction had 6 bases not matched to a gene; V was cut back by 5 bases and J by 5 bases. This CDR3 region has 14 residues. Germline V gene lookup returns CDR1 SEHNR and CDR2 FQNEAQ (reference sequence). CDR3 sequence (DNA): TGTGCCAGCAGCCCGGGGACTAGCAGGGAGACCCAGTACTTC. This translates into CASSPGTSRETQYF.

The chain carries TRBV6-1 and TRBJ1-5; D is ambiguous. V dropped 1 base and J dropped 5 bases, with 9 bases sitting between them. The CDR3 runs to 14 residues. The germline V gene has CDR1 MNHNS and CDR2 SASEGT. The CDR3 loop reads CASSEEGSHQPQHF. The CDR3 nucleotides read TGTGCCAGCAGTGAAGAGGGCAGCCATCAGCCCCAGCATTTT.

Concerning this clonotype itself: A read error may be the cause here, since a much bigger clone is one base away. This sequence joins TRBV6-2 or TRBV6-3 and TRBJ1-1; 8 bases are shared with TRBD1. The CDR3 covers 15 residues. V was clipped by 5 bases and J by 1 base; unmatched bases: 6. Germline-derived CDR1 and CDR2 are MNHEY and SVGEGT. CDR3 bases: TGTGCCAGCAGTCGGACAGGGTTATGGAACACTGAAGCTTTCTTT. Protein: CASSRTGLWNTEAFF.

J is TRBJ2-3 and V is TRBV4-3, with 11 positions matching TRBD2. In germline, CDR1 is LGHNA, CDR2 YSLEER. V lost 4 bases and J lost 1; bases outside the gene matches: 10. This CDR3 is 18 amino acids long. The CDR3 nucleotides are TGCGCCAGCAGCCCGGAAGAAACACTAGCGGGAGGCACAGATACGCAGTATTTT. Protein: CASSPEETLAGGTDTQYF.

This clonotype was counted a few times. The chain carries TRBV12-3 or TRBV12-4 and TRBJ2-3, with D hard to call. This CDR3 is built from 14 residues. V was clipped by 5 bases and J by 1 base, with 10 bases between them. CDR3 coding DNA: TGTGCCAGCAGTCAAGTCGTGGGCACAGATACGCAGTATTTT. The encoded protein is CASSQVVGTDTQYF.

V is TRBV27 and J is TRBJ2-5; 10 bases are a match to TRBD2. The CDR3 is 15 amino acids. The junction had 9 bases not matched to a gene; V was cut back by 5 bases and J by 6 bases. The germline V gene has CDR1 MNHEY and CDR2 SMNVEV (reference sequence). CDR3 DNA: TGTGCCAGCAGTCCTGAAGCGGGAGGGCTCCAGACCCAGTACTTC. Residues: CASSPEAGGLQTQYF.

The chain recombines TRBV5-1 with TRBJ2-7, with 10 bases aligning to TRBD2. This CDR3 is 15 amino acids long. Germline V CDR1 and CDR2: SGHRS, YFSETQ. V was clipped by 0 bases and J by 6 bases; unmatched bases: 6. The CDR3 nucleotides are TGCGCCAGCAGCTTGGTGGCTAGCGGGAGTGGCGAGCAGTACTTC. This codes for CASSLVASGSGEQYF. The full variable domain, completed using reference TRBV5-1 and TRBJ2-7, is KAGVTQTPRYLIKTRGQQVTLSCSPISGHRSVSWYQQTPGQGLQFLFEYFSETQRNKGNFPGRFSGRQFSNSRSEMNVSTLELGDSALYLCASSLVASGSGEQYFGPGTRLTVT.

V and J are TRBV7-2 and TRBJ2-5; the D gene could be TRBD1 or TRBD2 (6 bases each). V was pared by 11 bases and J by 5 bases, with 12 bases between. The V gene's germline CDR1 is SGHTA and CDR2 FQGNSA. This CDR3 contains 11 residues. The CDR3 DNA reads TGTGCCGGAGGGGGAGTGGAGACCCAGTACTTC. As protein: CAGGGVETQYF. Variable domain in full (rest from reference TRBV7-2 and TRBJ2-5): GAGVSQSPSNKVTEKGKDVELRCDPISGHTALYWYRQSLGQGLEFLIYFQGNSAPDKSGLPSDRFSAERTGGSVSTLTIQRTQQEDSAVYLCAGGGVETQYFGPGTRLLVL.

This clonotype was detected many times. One junction end disagrees with the germline gene, perhaps due to a read error. The genes are TRBV5-1 and TRBJ2-5; D is unclear. Germline V gives CDR1 SGHRS, CDR2 YFSETQ. CDR3 length equals 12 residues. This CDR3 reads CASSLARETQYF. The CDR3 DNA reads TGTGCCAGCAGCTTAGCCCGAGAGACCCAGTACTTC.

This clonotype was observed a handful of times. This chain links TRBV29-1 with TRBJ2-1; perhaps TRBD1 as D (6 bases). CDR1 and CDR2 from the germline V gene are SQVTM and ANQGSEA. V lost 1 base, J lost 7 bases, and 11 bases lay in between. The CDR3 spans 13 residues. CDR3: CSVEGTVGNEQFF. As DNA, the CDR3 is TGCAGCGTTGAAGGGACAGTGGGTAATGAGCAGTTCTTC.

This chain links TRBV2 with TRBJ2-6; the D gene could be TRBD1 or TRBD2 (6 bases each). The germline V gene encodes CDR1 SNHLY and CDR2 FYNNEI. V gave up 6 bases and J gave up 0 bases, with 18 bases separating them. This CDR3 is 18 amino acids long. The CDR3 reads CASSGTGRTSSGANVLTF. The DNA for the CDR3 is TGTGCCAGCAGCGGAACAGGGAGGACAAGCTCTGGGGCCAACGTCCTGACTTTC.

This clonotype was seen once. Here the CDR3 DNA reads TGTGCCAGCAGCTTGGGGCAGGGGGTGAAACAGCCCCAGCATTTT. Translation: CASSLGQGVKQPQHF. J is TRBJ1-5 and V is TRBV5-6, with TRBD1 identical over 7 bases. Germline V gene sequence: CDR1 SGHDT, CDR2 YYEEEE. This CDR3 is 15 amino acids long. With 0 bases clipped from V and 7 bases from J, the junction kept 7 bases outside the gene matches. The whole variable domain, filled in from reference TRBV5-6 and TRBJ1-5, reads DAGVTQSPTHLIKTRGQQVTLRCSPKSGHDTVSWYQQALGQGPQFIFQYYEEEERQRGNFPDRFSGHQFPNYSSELNVNALLLGDSALYLCASSLGQGVKQPQHFGDGTRLSIL.

This clonotype was observed a single time. This chain uses TRBV24-1 with TRBJ2-1; D is uncertain. Germline CDR1 and CDR2: KGHDR and SFDVKD. The germline V and J ends were trimmed by 3 bases and 12 bases, with 14 bases remaining between them. CDR3 length equals 13 residues. This CDR3 reads CATSDPTRPGQFF. In DNA form, the CDR3 reads TGTGCCACCAGTGATCCAACACGGCCGGGGCAGTTCTTC.

The chain employs TRBV6-6 and TRBJ2-3; TRBD1 agrees at 8 bases. Per the germline V gene, CDR1 is MNHNY and CDR2 is SVGAGI (reference sequence). The CDR3 extends over 16 amino acids. V shed 3 bases, J shed 5 bases, and the junction held 10 bases outside the gene matches. CDR3 nucleotide sequence: TGTGCCAGCAGTTATGTCAGGGGGCGAGTCGGAGATACGCAGTATTTT. It translates to CASSYVRGRVGDTQYF.

This clonotype was seen more than once but under ten times. The J gene is TRBJ2-7, the V gene TRBV12-3 or TRBV12-4, with D unresolved. The CDR3 loop spans 15 amino acids. Trimming left V 6 bases short and J 0 bases short, with 15 bases between. The DNA for the CDR3 is TGTGCCAGCAGCCCCGCGACTCAGCGCTCCTACGAGCAGTACTTC. Protein: CASSPATQRSYEQYF.

The chain uses TRBV12-3 or TRBV12-4 and TRBJ1-6; D not resolved. V was clipped by 6 bases and J by 10 bases, with 16 bases between them. The CDR3 loop spans 14 amino acids. The CDR3 is CASSLGLESSPLHF. The DNA of the CDR3 is TGTGCCAGCAGCCTGGGGTTGGAGTCGTCACCCCTCCACTTT.

V gene TRBV7-9 combines with J gene TRBJ2-1, with D uncertain. The CDR3 runs to 14 residues. Trimming took off 2 bases at V and 9 bases at J, with 14 bases between the two ends. Germline V gene lookup returns CDR1 SEHNR and CDR2 FQNEAQ (reference sequence). The CDR3 bases are TGTGCCAGCAGCTTACCGCACATCGGTGCTGAGCAGTTCTTC. This sequence encodes CASSLPHIGAEQFF.

V gene TRBV20-1 combines with J gene TRBJ2-5; 9 nucleotides agree with TRBD1. CDR1 and CDR2 from the germline V gene are DFQATT and SNEGSKA (reference sequence). The CDR3 covers 13 residues. After removal of 5 bases from V and 5 bases from J, the junction contained 6 bases not matched to a gene. The CDR3 region has the DNA TGCAGTGCTCGCACAGGGGGCGGCGAGACCCAGTACTTC. Translated, it gives CSARTGGGETQYF.

J is TRBJ1-2 and V is TRBV7-2; 7 positions match TRBD1. Germline CDR1 is SGHTA and CDR2 is FQGNSA. The CDR3 contains 13 residues. Unmatched junction bases numbered 5, after V lost 5 bases and J lost 5 bases. In DNA form, the CDR3 reads TGTGCCAGCAGCCAGGGGACAGAGTATGGCTACACCTTC. It codes for CASSQGTEYGYTF.